These 26 T cell receptor beta chains share one sample of origin, sequenced in a study of CD4 T cells in relation to SARS-CoV-2 and coronaviruses. The repertoire was sequenced with immunoSEQ multiplex PCR; TCRdb's copy has only in-frame clones and lacks some. The sample holds tens of thousands of clones, about three quarters seen once. Their antigen targets remain unknown. Unexposed donor CD4+ T cells date from about 2011-2019, before the COVID-19 pandemic. CD4+ T cells were isolated from the cells after more than 8 days of culture. What was sequenced was CD4+ T cells from PBMCs, cultured in vitro. These receptors were collected from a human donor in good health.

CDR3 coding DNA: TGTGCCAGCAGGGCGGGGGCCGCGAGCGGGGAGCTGTTTTTT. Residues: CASRAGAASGELFF. V gene TRBV7-2 combines with J gene TRBJ2-2, with D possibly matching TRBD2 (7 bases). This CDR3 has 14 amino acids. Germline values: CDR1 SGHTA, CDR2 FQGNSA. V was pared by 6 bases and J by 7 bases, with 15 bases between.

V gene TRBV4-2 combines with J gene TRBJ1-3; no clear D gene. Germline CDR1 LGHNA, CDR2 YNFKEQ. Trimming left V 1 base short and J 0 bases short, with 10 bases between. The CDR3 has 16 amino acids. The CDR3 nucleotides are TGTGCCAGCAGCCAAGCTTTCACCTTCTCTGGAAACACCATATATTTT. Protein: CASSQAFTFSGNTIYF.

As regards this clone: The junction departs from the called germline gene at one end, perhaps through a read error. This chain connects TRBV6-2 or TRBV6-3 to TRBJ1-2; a weak D match, TRBD1 (5 bases). Germline values: CDR1 MNHEY, CDR2 SVGEGT. The CDR3 totals 14 residues. DNA for the CDR3: TGTGCCAGCAGTTACCCATGGGGGGACTATAGCTACACCTTC. Its protein is CASSYPWGDYSYTF.

V usage is TRBV3-1 (or the pseudogene TRBV3-2) and J usage is TRBJ2-1; D gene uncertain. CDR3 size: 16 residues. Germline CDR1 reads LGHDT; CDR2 reads YNNKEL (reference sequence). Trimming removed 4 bases at V and 2 bases at J, with 15 bases between. CDR3 loop: CASSPETPRPYNEQFF. The DNA of the CDR3 is TGTGCCAGCAGCCCAGAGACTCCCCGCCCCTACAATGAGCAGTTCTTC.

This clone was counted between two and nine times. CDR3 in DNA: TGTGCCAGTAGTCCCTCGTATTACTCCTACGAGCAGTACTTC. Its translation is CASSPSYYSYEQYF. The chain carries TRBV19 and TRBJ2-7; D is undetermined. From germline, CDR1 is LNHDA and CDR2 SQIVND (reference sequence). The CDR3 loop spans 14 amino acids. Between the trimmed V and J ends, which lost 5 bases and 0 bases, there was a span of 11 bases.

The table lists this clone with a few counts. The rearrangement links TRBV7-8 to TRBJ1-3; possibly TRBD1 for D (6 bases). Germline CDR1 SGHVS, CDR2 FQNEAQ. This CDR3 region has 14 residues. V dropped 5 bases and J dropped 2 bases, with 10 bases sitting between them. CDR3: CASSPNRAGNTIYF. For the CDR3, the DNA is TGTGCCAGCAGCCCAAACAGGGCTGGAAACACCATATATTTT.

V and J are TRBV11-2 and TRBJ1-1; no reliable D call. V lost 1 base to trimming and J lost 7 bases, with 16 bases between them. Germline CDR1 is SGHAT and CDR2 is FQNNGV. This CDR3 is built from 15 residues. In DNA, the CDR3 is TGTGCCAGCAGCTTAGGGCATGCCTGGTCTGGTGAAGCTTTCTTT. As protein: CASSLGHAWSGEAFF.

CDR3 in DNA: TGTGCCATCACTAGCGGGCCCAGCTCCTACGAGCAGTACTTC. It encodes CAITSGPSSYEQYF. The chain employs TRBV10-3 and TRBJ2-7, with TRBD2 matching over 8 bases. This CDR3 has 14 amino acids. Trimming removed 7 bases from V and 0 bases from J; junction bases left unmatched: 5. Germline V CDR1 and CDR2: ENHRY, SYGVKD.

Only a few counts were recorded for this clone. This chain links TRBV20-1 with TRBJ1-5; tentative D call: TRBD1 (5 bases). Germline V gene data show CDR1 as DFQATT and CDR2 as SNEGSKA (reference sequence). V was clipped by 3 bases and J by 7 bases, with 13 bases between them. The CDR3 has 13 residues. The CDR3 DNA reads as TGCAGTGCTAGTATAGGGGCAGGGCAGCCCCAGCATTTT. Residues: CSASIGAGQPQHF.

This clone was observed a few times. The rearrangement uses TRBV10-2 and TRBJ1-3; a possible D gene is TRBD1 (6 bases). Germline lookup yields CDR1 WSHSY and CDR2 SAAADI. The CDR3 covers 18 residues. V was shortened by 6 bases and J by 0 bases, with 21 bases between the two germline ends. CDR3 amino acids: CASSETLWGHISGNTIYF. The CDR3 DNA sequence: TGCGCCAGCAGCGAGACCCTATGGGGGCATATCTCTGGAAACACCATATATTTT.

The genes are TRBV19 and TRBJ1-2; D unclear. Per germline, CDR1 LNHDA and CDR2 SQIVND (reference sequence). V was shortened by 6 bases and J by 0 bases, with 8 bases between the two germline ends. This CDR3 comprises 13 residues. CDR3 nucleotide sequence: TGTGCCAGTAGGCCAGACTCTAACTATGGCTACACCTTC. It specifies CASRPDSNYGYTF.

This chain links TRBV7-8 with TRBJ2-3, with D tentatively TRBD2 (5 bases). Between the trimmed V and J ends, which lost 3 bases and 2 bases, there was a span of 9 bases. The CDR3 spans 14 residues. The germline V gene has CDR1 SGHVS and CDR2 FQNEAQ. The CDR3, as DNA: TGTGCCAGCAGCTTTCGAGGGCCCACAGATACGCAGTATTTT. Its protein is CASSFRGPTDTQYF.

The rearrangement uses TRBV5-4 and TRBJ2-1; 7 bases map to TRBD2. CDR3 size: 15 residues. With 0 bases clipped from V and 3 bases from J, the junction kept 3 bases outside the gene matches. Looked up from germline, CDR1 is SGHNT and CDR2 is YYREEE (reference sequence). Written as DNA, the CDR3 is TGTGCCAGCAGCTTGGCGGGGGGTTACTACAATGAGCAGTTCTTC. Translating gives CASSLAGGYYNEQFF.

This clone showed up just a few times. The chain combines TRBV5-6 with TRBJ2-7; 7 bases agree with TRBD1. Germline CDR1 and CDR2: SGHDT and YYEEEE. The CDR3 sequence is 13 residues long. V shed 9 bases, J shed 0 bases, and the junction held 6 bases outside the gene matches. This chain's CDR3 is CANSTGSSYEQYF. As DNA, the CDR3 is TGTGCCAACTCGACAGGGAGCTCCTACGAGCAGTACTTC.

The chain combines TRBV4-1 with TRBJ1-6, with a weak D call TRBD1 (5 bases). The CDR3 is 13 residues long. Trimming removed 1 base at V and 9 bases at J, with 7 bases between. The germline CDR1 and CDR2 sequences are MGHRA and YSYEKL. Here the CDR3 reads CASSQGDLSPLHF. The CDR3 nucleotides read TGCGCCAGCAGCCAAGGGGACCTTTCACCCCTCCACTTT.

The chain carries TRBV5-6 and TRBJ1-5, with 12 bases identical to TRBD1. This CDR3 contains 15 residues. The junction had 5 bases not matched to a gene; V was cut back by 4 bases and J by 6 bases. CDR1 is SGHDT, CDR2 YYEEEE, per germline. The CDR3, as DNA: TGTGCCAGCAGCATGGGGACAGGGGGCCGTCAGCCCCAGCATTTT. Protein: CASSMGTGGRQPQHF.

V is TRBV7-2 and J is TRBJ2-3; no firm D call. Per the germline V gene, CDR1 is SGHTA and CDR2 is FQGNSA. The CDR3 runs 14 residues. The V and J ends lost 2 bases and 7 bases respectively, with 13 bases between them. This chain's CDR3 is CASSLSSGEHTQYF. Written as DNA, the CDR3 is TGTGCCAGCAGCTTATCTTCGGGCGAACATACGCAGTATTTT.

The rearrangement joins TRBV6-2 or TRBV6-3 to TRBJ2-2; tentatively, D is TRBD1 (6 bases). Germline V gene lookup returns CDR1 MNHEY and CDR2 SVGEGT. This CDR3 is 17 amino acids long. Trimming removed 6 bases from V and 1 base from J, with 18 bases in between. The CDR3 DNA reads TGTGCCAGCAGCCCGGGACAAAGATTTGTGAACACCGGGGAGCTGTTTTTT. Its translation: CASSPGQRFVNTGELFF.

This clone has only a few counts. The rearrangement uses TRBV10-3 and TRBJ2-1, with D hard to call. Germline CDR1 ENHRY, CDR2 SYGVKD. This CDR3 is 16 amino acids long. V was cut by 6 bases and J by 0 bases, with 15 bases left in between. CDR3: CAISPLDVSSYNEQFF. The CDR3, as DNA: TGTGCCATCAGCCCTCTGGACGTCAGCTCCTACAATGAGCAGTTCTTC.

The J gene is TRBJ1-1, the V gene TRBV19, with D unresolved. Germline V CDR1 and CDR2: LNHDA, SQIVND (reference sequence). V was cut by 6 bases and J by 3 bases, with 11 bases left in between. The CDR3 consists of 13 residues. The CDR3 sequence: CASSTLIDTEAFF. CDR3 DNA: TGTGCCAGTAGCACCTTGATTGACACTGAAGCTTTCTTT.

This chain connects TRBV19 to TRBJ2-3; D may match TRBD1 or TRBD2 (5 bases each). The CDR3 runs to 13 residues. Germline V CDR1 and CDR2: LNHDA, SQIVND (reference sequence). Trimming took 5 bases from V and 11 from J, leaving 17 bases between them. CDR3 DNA sequence: TGTGCCAGTAGTTTGCGGGCAGGGTTTGAGCAGTATTTT. Translating it yields CASSLRAGFEQYF.

This clone was found a few times. The CDR3: CASSGQIGTEAFF. The CDR3 nucleotides are TGTGCCAGCAGCGGACAGATCGGGACTGAAGCTTTCTTT. The chain couples TRBV7-2 to TRBJ1-1; a weak D match, TRBD1 (6 bases). The length of the CDR3 is 13 residues. V was clipped by 5 bases and J by 5 bases, with 12 bases between them. Germline assignment: CDR1 SGHTA and CDR2 FQGNSA.

The chain's CDR3 is CASSLGATNTGELFF. In DNA form, the CDR3 reads TGTGCCAGCAGCCTCGGGGCTACTAACACCGGGGAGCTGTTTTTT. This chain links TRBV6-6 with TRBJ2-2; D tentatively fits TRBD1 or TRBD2 (5 bases each). CDR3 length: 15 amino acids. Germline CDR1 reads MNHNY; CDR2 reads SVGAGI (reference sequence). V was pared by 6 bases and J by 2 bases, with 13 bases between.

This clone has more than one count but fewer than ten. Germline is not matched at one junction end, which may reflect a read error. This chain uses TRBV3-1 (or the pseudogene TRBV3-2) with TRBJ2-3; D might be TRBD2 (7 bases). The CDR3 runs 14 residues. Germline V gene lookup returns CDR1 LGHDT and CDR2 YNNKEL (reference sequence). CDR3 residues: CASRQGHGGNTQYF. For the CDR3, the DNA is TGTGCCAGCCGCCAGGGGCACGGGGGGAATACGCAGTATTTT.

V usage is TRBV30 and J usage is TRBJ1-3, with D unclear. CDR3 size: 14 residues. Trimming removed 0 bases from V and 1 base from J, with 7 bases in between. CDR1 is GTSNPN and CDR2 is SVGIG in the germline V gene (reference sequence). The CDR3 region is CAWSVGSSGNTIYF. The CDR3 DNA follows: TGTGCCTGGAGTGTTGGGAGTTCTGGAAACACCATATATTTT.

The chain recombines TRBV12-3 or TRBV12-4 with TRBJ1-1; D may be TRBD1 (5 bases). This CDR3 is 13 amino acids long. V lost 7 bases to trimming and J lost 5 bases, with 14 bases between them. Here the CDR3 reads CASTTGARTEAFF. The CDR3 nucleotides read TGTGCCAGCACCACAGGTGCGCGTACTGAAGCTTTCTTT.